This is a list of T cell receptor beta chains from one sample in a study of blood T cell repertoires in COVID-19. Libraries were prepared by immunoSEQ multiplex PCR; TCRdb keeps only in-frame clonotypes and omits some of them. The sample shows more than 120,000 clones, 85% to 90% of them seen only once. The sequenced material came from peripheral blood. Receptors were obtained from a woman aged 45-65 years with active or convalescent COVID-19. Each CDR3 is given with its conserved first and last residue. D genes are given only for firm matches. Rows may omit the clone size; those that give it use once, few, many or a size class.

TRBV9	-	TRBD2	TRBJ2-1	TGTGCCAGCAGCACCCACTATGGACTAGCGGGAGGGCCGGTTCAGTTCTTC	CASSTHYGLAGGPVQFF
TRBV7-2	-	TRBD2	TRBJ2-7	TGTGCCAGCAGCAAACAAGCGGGAGGTTACGAGCAGTACTTC	CASSKQAGGYEQYF
TRBV29-1	-	TRBD1	TRBJ2-1	TGCAGCGTATGCCGCCAGGGGGCGAATGAGCAGTTCTTC	CSVCRQGANEQFF
TRBV29-1	-	-	TRBJ2-7	TGCAGCGTTTCGGGCAGGCAAGGGAGCTCCTACGAGCAGTACTTC	CSVSGRQGSSYEQYF
TRBV9	-	-	TRBJ2-5	TGTGCCAGCAGCGTAGGGGCCGGGGCGGGGGCTCAAGAGACCCAGTACTTC	CASSVGAGAGAQETQYF
TRBV7-6	-	-	TRBJ2-5	TGTGCCAGCAGCTTAGGATTGGACAGTCAAGAGACCCAGTACTTC	CASSLGLDSQETQYF
TRBV14	-	-	TRBJ2-3	TGTGCCAGCAGCCATTCGGATACGCAGTATTTT	CASSHSDTQYF
TRBV7-8	-	TRBD1	TRBJ2-2	TGTGCCAGCAGGGACAGGGGGCCAGGAACCGGGGAGCTGTTTTTT	CASRDRGPGTGELFF
TRBV18	-	-	TRBJ1-2	TGTGCCAGCTCACCCCGCAAGGCAGAAGCAACTAATGGCTACACCTTC	CASSPRKAEATNGYTF
TRBV19	once	-	TRBJ1-1	TGTGCCAGTAGTATAGGTCCCCTAGTGAACACTGAAGCTTTCTTT	CASSIGPLVNTEAFF
TRBV15	-	-	TRBJ1-1	TGTGCCACCAGCAGAGAGGCAACAGTGAACACTGAAGCTTTCTTT	CATSREATVNTEAFF
TRBV7-2	-	-	TRBJ2-1	TGTGCCAGCAGCTTAGGGGCGTACAATGAGCAGTTCTTC	CASSLGAYNEQFF
TRBV5-1	-	-	TRBJ2-2	TGCGCCAGCAGCCAGGGACTTACGAACACCGGGGAGCTGTTTTTT	CASSQGLTNTGELFF
TRBV7-8	-	TRBD2	TRBJ2-1	TGTGCCAGCAGCTTAGGAAGGTCTAGCGGAGACAATGAGCAGTTCTTC	CASSLGRSSGDNEQFF
TRBV5-1	-	-	TRBJ2-1	TGCGCCAGCAGCTTGGTCGCCGGGGGATACAATGAGCAGTTCTTC	CASSLVAGGYNEQFF
TRBV5-1	-	-	TRBJ2-5	TGCGCCAGCAGCTTGGTTGGGGGGGGGCCCCAAGAGACCCAGTACTTC	CASSLVGGGPQETQYF
TRBV2	-	-	TRBJ2-7	TGTGCCAGCAGGCCCCAGGGTGACTACGAGCAGTACTTC	CASRPQGDYEQYF
TRBV4-1	-	-	TRBJ1-5	TGCGCCAGCAGCCATCCTTTAAGGGGCGCGGGGCTAAATCAGCCCCAGCATTTT	CASSHPLRGAGLNQPQHF
TRBV19	-	-	TRBJ2-3	TGTGCCAGTAGTATAGTCTCAGGGGCGGATACGCAGTATTTT	CASSIVSGADTQYF
TRBV20-1	few	-	TRBJ2-5	TGCAGTGGAGGATTAGGAGAGACCCAGTACTTC	CSGGLGETQYF
TRBV7-2	once	-	TRBJ2-7	TGTGCCAGCAGCTTAGCTCCATACGAGCAGTACTTC	CASSLAPYEQYF
TRBV15	once	-	TRBJ2-3	TGTGCCACCAGCAGAGATAATGCAGATACGCAGTATTTT	CATSRDNADTQYF
TRBV11-2	-	TRBD1	TRBJ2-2	TGTGCCAGCAGCTGGGGGACAGGGAATGCCGGGGAGCTGTTTTTT	CASSWGTGNAGELFF
TRBV28	-	TRBD1	TRBJ1-1	TGTGCCAGCAGCCGGGACAGTATCGGAGCTTTCTTT	CASSRDSIGAFF
TRBV19	once	-	TRBJ2-2	TGTGCCAGTAGCGTATCAGCGACGGGTCCGAACACCGGGGAGCTGTTTTTT	CASSVSATGPNTGELFF
TRBV28	-	-	TRBJ2-7	TGTGCCAGCAGTGTAAAGGGGTACGAGCAGTACTTC	CASSVKGYEQYF
TRBV28	-	TRBD1	TRBJ1-2	TGTGCCAGCAGTGTCGGGACAGGGCTCTATGGCTACACCTTC	CASSVGTGLYGYTF
TRBV5-4	once	-	TRBJ2-3	TGTGCCAGCCGGGGGAGAGAAAGCACAGATACGCAGTATTTT	CASRGRESTDTQYF
TRBV18	many	TRBD1	TRBJ2-1	TGTGCCAGCTCAGGACCGGGACAGGGGACTTACAATGAGCAGTTCTTC	CASSGPGQGTYNEQFF
TRBV6-2/TRBV6-3	-	-	TRBJ2-2	TGTGCCAGCAGTCTAGGGGGCACCGGGGAGCTGTTTTTT	CASSLGGTGELFF
TRBV19	-	-	TRBJ1-6	TGTGCCAGTAGTATAGTTGGGAGTTCACCCCTCCACTTT	CASSIVGSSPLHF
TRBV19	-	TRBD1	TRBJ2-6	TGTGCCGTGAGGGCTCGGGACAGCAGCTTCTCTGGGGCCAACGTCCTGACTTTC	CAVRARDSSFSGANVLTF
TRBV19	-	TRBD1	TRBJ2-3	TGTGCCAGTAGAGACAGGGCAACTAGCACAGATACGCAGTATTTT	CASRDRATSTDTQYF
TRBV12-3/TRBV12-4	-	-	TRBJ1-2	TGTGCCAGCAGTCTCGACAGTTACTATGGCTACACCTTC	CASSLDSYYGYTF
TRBV6-5	-	TRBD2	TRBJ2-7	TGTGCCAGCAGTTACTGGCGGGAGGGAAGCTACGAGCAGTACTTC	CASSYWREGSYEQYF
TRBV7-3	-	-	TRBJ1-2	TGTGCCAGCAGCACAACAGGTCGAGCTAACTATGGCTACACCTTC	CASSTTGRANYGYTF
TRBV4-3	-	TRBD2	TRBJ2-1	TGCGCCAGCAGCCAAGACCGGACTAGCGGCTCCTACAATGAGCAGTTCTTC	CASSQDRTSGSYNEQFF
TRBV6-5	-	-	TRBJ1-4	TGTGCCAGCGTCAGGGAACCAGGGGAAAAACTGTTTTTT	CASVREPGEKLFF
TRBV11-2	few	-	TRBJ2-1	TGTGCCAGCAGCTCCCTTGGGGTAGGGGGATACAATGAGCAGTTCTTC	CASSSLGVGGYNEQFF
TRBV7-9	-	-	TRBJ2-1	TGTGCCAGCAGCCCCGGGGCTAGGCGGGGGCTATACAATGAGCAGTTCTTC	CASSPGARRGLYNEQFF
TRBV5-1	few	-	TRBJ2-2	TGCGCCAGCAGCTTGGCGGTAGGGGACACCGGGGAGCTGTTTTTT	CASSLAVGDTGELFF
TRBV19	-	TRBD1	TRBJ1-1	TGTGCCAGTAGTATCCCCGGACAGGGAAACACTGAAGCTTTCTTT	CASSIPGQGNTEAFF
TRBV27	-	-	TRBJ1-1	TGTGCCAGCAGTTTACAGGGGCACACTGAAGCTTTCTTT	CASSLQGHTEAFF
TRBV5-1	-	TRBD1	TRBJ1-2	TGCGCCAGCAGCGGAGGACAGGGGGCCTTCCCTGCTAACTATGGCTACACCTTC	CASSGGQGAFPANYGYTF
TRBV10-3	-	TRBD2	TRBJ2-7	TGTGCCATCGCGGGGGCGGGGGGCCGCGGCGAGCAGTACTTC	CAIAGAGGRGEQYF
TRBV7-2	few	-	TRBJ1-5	TGTGCCAGCAGCTTAGCAACGGGCAATCAGCCCCAGCATTTT	CASSLATGNQPQHF
TRBV6-2/TRBV6-3	-	-	TRBJ1-1	TGTGCCAGCAGTTACATTTCAGGGGTTTCAGGGATGAACACTGAAGCTTTCTTT	CASSYISGVSGMNTEAFF
TRBV4-3	-	TRBD1	TRBJ2-1	TGCGCCAGCAGCCCCCGACAGGGGGTTGGCAATGAGCAGTTCTTC	CASSPRQGVGNEQFF
TRBV3-1/TRBV3-2	many	-	TRBJ1-3	TGTGCCAGCAGCCCGTCTGGAAACACCATATATTTT	CASSPSGNTIYF
TRBV3-1/TRBV3-2	-	-	TRBJ2-1	TGTGCCAGCAGCCAAGGGCCTACGCGCCAGGTAGGAAATGAGCAGTTCTTC	CASSQGPTRQVGNEQFF
TRBV14	-	TRBD2	TRBJ2-5	TGTGCCAGCAGCCAAGATCCTAGCGGGAGGGCAAGTCGAAAAGAGACCCAGTACTTC	CASSQDPSGRASRKETQYF
TRBV2	-	-	TRBJ2-2	TGTGCCAGCAGTGTGGGGCAGGGGAACACCGGGGAGCTGTTTTTT	CASSVGQGNTGELFF
TRBV25-1	-	TRBD1	TRBJ2-7	TGTGCCAGCAGTGAGATCGGGACAGGGAACGAGCAGTACTTC	CASSEIGTGNEQYF
TRBV11-1	-	-	TRBJ2-7	TGTGCCAGCAGTTCGGACAGCTACTTCTACGAGCAGTACTTC	CASSSDSYFYEQYF
TRBV10-3	-	-	TRBJ1-3	TGTGCCATCAGGAGGGCTTGGGACACCATATATTTT	CAIRRAWDTIYF
TRBV2	-	-	TRBJ1-2	TGTGCCAGCAGTGAATTGGCAGGGAGGGGTGGCTACACCTTC	CASSELAGRGGYTF
TRBV7-9	-	TRBD2	TRBJ2-4	TGTGCCAGCAGCTCCATCGGACTAGCGGGGGGCCCAGCCAAAAACATTCAGTACTTC	CASSSIGLAGGPAKNIQYF